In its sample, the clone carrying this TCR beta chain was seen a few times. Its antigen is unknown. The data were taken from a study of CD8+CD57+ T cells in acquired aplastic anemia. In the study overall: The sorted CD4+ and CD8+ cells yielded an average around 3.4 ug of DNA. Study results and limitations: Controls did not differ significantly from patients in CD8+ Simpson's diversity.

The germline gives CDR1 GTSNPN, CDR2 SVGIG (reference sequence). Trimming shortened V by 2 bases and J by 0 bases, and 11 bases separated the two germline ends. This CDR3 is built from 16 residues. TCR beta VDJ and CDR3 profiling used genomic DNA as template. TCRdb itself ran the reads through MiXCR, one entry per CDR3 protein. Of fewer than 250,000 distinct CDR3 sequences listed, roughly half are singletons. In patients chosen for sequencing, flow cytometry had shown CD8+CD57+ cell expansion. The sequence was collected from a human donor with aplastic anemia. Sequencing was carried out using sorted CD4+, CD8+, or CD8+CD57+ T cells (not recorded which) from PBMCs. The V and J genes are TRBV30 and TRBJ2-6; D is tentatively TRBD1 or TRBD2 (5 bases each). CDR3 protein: CAWSFTGASGANVLTF. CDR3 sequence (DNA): TGTGCCTGGAGTTTTACCGGGGCCTCTGGGGCCAACGTCCTGACTTTC.